One sample yielded the 18 T cell receptor beta chains listed below, sequenced in a study of T cell responses to AZD1222 COVID-19 vaccine. Assay used: immunoSEQ multiplex PCR; TCRdb lists only in-frame clones, some missing. The sample contains around 170,000 clones, less than 95% of which appear only once. The sequencing here drew on peripheral blood, taken on day 0 of AZD1222 vaccination. These receptors originate from an adult in good health.

The gene calls are TRBV18 and TRBJ2-2; 9 nucleotides match TRBD1. The germline V gene encodes CDR1 KGHSH and CDR2 LQKENI. The CDR3 has 16 amino acids. V lost 3 bases, J lost 5 bases, and 7 bases stayed unmatched. The CDR3 spells CASSPYTGGPTGELFF. The CDR3 bases are TGTGCCAGCTCACCCTACACAGGGGGCCCAACCGGGGAGCTGTTTTTT.

This clone was found a few times. The chain carries TRBV11-2 and TRBJ1-5; weak D call: TRBD1 (6 bases). Between the trimmed V and J ends, which lost 1 base and 6 bases, there was a span of 10 bases. Germline V gene lookup returns CDR1 SGHAT and CDR2 FQNNGV. The CDR3 runs 14 residues. CDR3 DNA: TGTGCCAGCAGCTTAGGGACAGATGGTCAGCCCCAGCATTTT. This gives the protein CASSLGTDGQPQHF. Filled out from reference TRBV11-2 and TRBJ1-5, the complete variable domain reads EAGVAQSPRYKIIEKRQSVAFWCNPISGHATLYWYQQILGQGPKLLIQFQNNGVVDDSQLPKDRFSAERLKGVDSTLKIQPAKLEDSAVYLCASSLGTDGQPQHFGDGTRLSIL.

This chain connects TRBV7-8 to TRBJ2-3; 7 nucleotides line up with TRBD1. The CDR3 is 16 residues long. V dropped 1 base and J dropped 2; count of bases not matched to a gene: 6. Germline assignment: CDR1 SGHVS and CDR2 FQNEAQ. CDR3 region: CASSLGTRGHTDTQYF. For the CDR3, the DNA is TGTGCCAGCAGCTTAGGAACTAGGGGGCACACAGATACGCAGTATTTT. The whole variable domain, remainder taken from reference TRBV7-8 and TRBJ2-3, is GAGVSQSPRYKVAKRGQDVALRCDPISGHVSLFWYQQALGQGPEFLTYFQNEAQLDKSGLPSDRFFAERPEGSVSTLKIQRTQQEDSAVYLCASSLGTRGHTDTQYFGPGTRLTVL.

This chain joins TRBV14 and TRBJ1-2, with D unclear. The CDR3 has 14 residues. With 4 bases removed from V and 4 bases from J, the gap between germline ends came to 13 bases. Germline CDR1 SGHDN, CDR2 FVKESK. CDR3 sequence: CASSPPGLAYGYTF. The DNA of the CDR3 is TGTGCCAGCAGCCCGCCGGGCCTCGCCTATGGCTACACCTTC.

DNA of the CDR3: TGTGCCAGCAGTCGCGTTGGGTGGGGTTACGACGAGACCCAGTACTTC. Its protein product is CASSRVGWGYDETQYF. V gene TRBV5-4 combines with J gene TRBJ2-5; D unclear. V shed 5 bases and J shed 5 bases, with 22 bases lying between them. CDR3 size: 16 residues. Germline CDR1 reads SGHNT; CDR2 reads YYREEE (reference sequence).

The gene calls are TRBV18 and TRBJ2-6; 9 nucleotides match TRBD1. Looked up from germline, CDR1 is KGHSH and CDR2 is LQKENI. The V gene end was trimmed by 3 bases and the J gene end by 0 bases; junction bases not matched to a gene: 3. The CDR3 has 17 residues. CDR3 sequence (DNA): TGTGCCAGCTCACCCGGGACAGGGCGCTCTGGGGCCAACGTCCTGACTTTC. This translates into CASSPGTGRSGANVLTF. The full variable domain, in which reference TRBV18 and TRBJ2-6 provide the parts outside the CDR3, is NAGVMQNPRHLVRRRGQEARLRCSPMKGHSHVYWYRQLPEEGLKFMVYLQKENIIDESGMPKERFSAEFPKEGPSILRIQQVVRGDSAAYFCASSPGTGRSGANVLTFGAGSRLTVL.

This clone was counted a few times. The genes are TRBV2 and TRBJ1-1, with a possible D match to TRBD1 (5 bases). The CDR3 runs to 14 residues. Per the germline V gene, CDR1 is SNHLY and CDR2 is FYNNEI. The germline V and J ends were trimmed by 6 bases and 0 bases, with 11 bases remaining between them. The CDR3 region has the DNA TGTGCCAGCAGGACGGGACTTGTGAACACTGAAGCTTTCTTT. This codes for CASRTGLVNTEAFF.

V usage is TRBV27 and J usage is TRBJ2-2; D gene ambiguous. The V gene lost 0 bases and the J gene lost 0 bases, with 5 bases spanning the gap. This CDR3 is built from 15 residues. In germline, CDR1 is MNHEY, CDR2 SMNVEV (reference sequence). CDR3 nucleotides: TGTGCCAGCAGTTTATCAACTGCGAACACCGGGGAGCTGTTTTTT. Amino acid sequence: CASSLSTANTGELFF.

J is TRBJ1-3 and V is TRBV10-2; D unresolved. Per germline, CDR1 WSHSY and CDR2 SAAADI. V was pared by 3 bases and J by 5 bases, with 5 bases between. The CDR3 runs to 12 residues. The CDR3 protein is CASSDARNTIYF. The CDR3 region has the DNA TGCGCCAGCAGTGACGCCCGAAACACCATATATTTT.

The V call is TRBV7-2, the J call TRBJ2-1, with D uncertain. Germline CDR1 is SGHTA and CDR2 is FQGNSA. The CDR3 loop spans 14 amino acids. V gave up 1 base and J gave up 7 bases, with 11 bases separating them. This CDR3 reads CASSLGAQLNEQFF. CDR3 nucleotide sequence: TGTGCCAGCAGCTTAGGTGCCCAACTGAATGAGCAGTTCTTC.

This clone was counted a single time. This rearrangement joins TRBV30 to TRBJ2-2; D is possibly TRBD2 (6 bases). This CDR3 has 15 amino acids. The V end lost 2 bases, the J end lost 2 bases, and 12 bases lay between the germline ends. CDR1 is GTSNPN, CDR2 SVGIG, per germline (reference sequence). CDR3 coding DNA: TGTGCCTGGAGTCCCGGGAGCGGAAACACCGGGGAGCTGTTTTTT. Its protein product is CAWSPGSGNTGELFF. Together with reference TRBV30 and TRBJ2-2, the CDR3 gives the full variable domain: SQTIHQWPATLVQPVGSPLSLECTVEGTSNPNLYWYRQAAGRGLQLLFYSVGIGQISSEVPQNLSASRPQDRQFILSSKKLLLSDSGFYLCAWSPGSGNTGELFFGEGSRLTVL.

This chain joins TRBV5-1 and TRBJ2-1; the match to TRBD2 covers 8 bases. In germline, CDR1 is SGHRS, CDR2 YFSETQ. Unmatched junction bases numbered 11, after V lost 0 bases and J lost 6 bases. CDR3 length equals 17 residues. The CDR3 DNA is TGCGCCAGCAGCTTGGAACCGGGAGGGCCAACGAGCAATGAGCAGTTCTTC. It translates to CASSLEPGGPTSNEQFF. Using reference TRBV5-1 and TRBJ2-1 for the parts outside the CDR3, the full variable domain is KAGVTQTPRYLIKTRGQQVTLSCSPISGHRSVSWYQQTPGQGLQFLFEYFSETQRNKGNFPGRFSGRQFSNSRSEMNVSTLELGDSALYLCASSLEPGGPTSNEQFFGPGTRLTVL.

The genes are TRBV19 and TRBJ1-5; D might be TRBD1 (6 bases). The CDR3 is made up of 14 amino acids. Trimming pared 0 bases from V and 13 bases from J, leaving 16 bases between. The germline V gene encodes CDR1 LNHDA and CDR2 SQIVND (reference sequence). CDR3 sequence: CASSIDLIRGKQHF. In nucleotides, the CDR3 is TGTGCCAGTAGTATAGATCTAATCAGGGGTAAACAGCATTTT.

The chain uses TRBV19 and TRBJ1-4; no clear D gene. CDR3 length equals 15 residues. Germline V gene lookup returns CDR1 LNHDA and CDR2 SQIVND (reference sequence). Trimming removed 1 base at V and 5 bases at J, with 11 bases between. CDR3 DNA sequence: TGTGCCAGTAGTATAGGAGGGCAGTGGAATGAAAAACTGTTTTTT. Its translation is CASSIGGQWNEKLFF.

The chain carries TRBV6-1 and TRBJ2-5, with 7 bases matching TRBD2. Looked up from germline, CDR1 is MNHNS and CDR2 is SASEGT. The CDR3 extends over 14 amino acids. J gave up 5 bases and V 1 base, and 4 bases lay outside the gene matches. Here the CDR3 DNA reads TGTGCCAGCAGTGAAGGTGGACTAGGGGAGACCCAGTACTTC. Translated: CASSEGGLGETQYF.

V is TRBV6-6 and J is TRBJ2-2; possibly TRBD2 for D (5 bases). Germline assignment: CDR1 MNHNY and CDR2 SVGAGI (reference sequence). This CDR3 has 16 residues. The V end lost 2 bases, the J end lost 4 bases, and 14 bases lay between the germline ends. CDR3: CASSYRAASGTGELFF. The CDR3, as DNA: TGTGCCAGCAGTTACCGAGCGGCGAGCGGCACCGGGGAGCTGTTTTTT.

The chain recombines TRBV6-4 with TRBJ2-2; no reliable D call. Germline V gene sequence: CDR1 MRHNA, CDR2 SNTAGT. The CDR3 is 13 residues long. Trimming took off 6 bases at V and 7 bases at J, with 12 bases between the two ends. DNA for the CDR3: TGTGCCAGCAGACAGAGGTTAAACGGGGAGCTGTTTTTT. It is translated as CASRQRLNGELFF.

This chain connects TRBV19 to TRBJ1-2; a possible D gene is TRBD1 (5 bases). Germline CDR1 and CDR2: LNHDA and SQIVND (reference sequence). V was clipped by 1 base and J by 6 bases, with 12 bases between them. The CDR3 runs to 14 residues. CDR3: CASSIAWRDHGYTF. The CDR3 DNA sequence: TGTGCCAGTAGTATAGCCTGGAGGGACCATGGCTACACCTTC.